This TCR beta chain was found in a study of early T cells in non-severe SARS-CoV-2 infection. As for the study in general: The input, bulk RNA from unsorted whole blood, was sequenced, and chains were unpaired.

A few counts support this clonotype. What it binds is not known. The CDR3 sequence is 14 residues long. The V end was cut by 2 bases, the J end by 4 bases, with 9 bases between. Study results and caveats: Database matching using VDJdb favored anti-spike CD8 responses, with private and CD4 specificities left missing.

Individual cDNA molecules received unique molecular identifiers during library preparation. Each CDR3 protein gets one entry after TCRdb re-called the 5' RACE reads with MiXCR. Found here are more than 85,000 distinct CDR3 sequences, around an eighth of them singletons; the top ten hold around 4.1%. The chain recombines TRBV12-3 or TRBV12-4 with TRBJ1-5; D might be TRBD1 (5 bases). The clonotype comes from an adult who was a healthcare worker with PCR-confirmed SARS-CoV-2 infection or an uninfected control (not recorded which). Sequences were derived from whole blood, sampled at baseline. The CDR3 here is CASSLYGGNQPQHF. The CDR3 nucleotides read TGTGCCAGCAGTTTATATGGGGGGAATCAGCCCCAGCATTTT.